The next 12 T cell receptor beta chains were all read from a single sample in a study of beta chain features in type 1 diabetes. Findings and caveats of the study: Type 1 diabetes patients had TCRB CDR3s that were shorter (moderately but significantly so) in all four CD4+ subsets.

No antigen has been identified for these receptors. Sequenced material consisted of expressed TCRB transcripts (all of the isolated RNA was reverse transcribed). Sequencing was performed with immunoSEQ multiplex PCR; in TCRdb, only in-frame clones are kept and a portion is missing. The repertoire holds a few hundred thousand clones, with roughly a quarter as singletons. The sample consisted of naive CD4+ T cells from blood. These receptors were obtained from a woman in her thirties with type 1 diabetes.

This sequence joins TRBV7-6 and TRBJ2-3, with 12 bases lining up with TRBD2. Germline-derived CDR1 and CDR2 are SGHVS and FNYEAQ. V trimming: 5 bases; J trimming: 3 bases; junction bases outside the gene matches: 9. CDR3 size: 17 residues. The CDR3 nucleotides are TGTGCCAGCAGCCCCTCCCGGACTAGCGGGAAGACAGATACGCAGTATTTT. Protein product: CASSPSRTSGKTDTQYF.

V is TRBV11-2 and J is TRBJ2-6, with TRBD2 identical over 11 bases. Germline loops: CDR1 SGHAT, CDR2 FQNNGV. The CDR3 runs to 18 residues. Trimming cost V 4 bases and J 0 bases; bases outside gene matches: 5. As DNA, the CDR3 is TGTGCCAGCAGCTCCATAGCGGGAGGGAGCTCTGGGGCCAACGTCCTGACTTTC. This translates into CASSSIAGGSSGANVLTF.

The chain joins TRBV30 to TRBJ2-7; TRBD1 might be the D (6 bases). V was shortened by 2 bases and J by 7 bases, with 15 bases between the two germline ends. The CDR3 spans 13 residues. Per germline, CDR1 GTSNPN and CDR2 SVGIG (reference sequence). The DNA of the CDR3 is TGTGCCTGGAGTTACAGGGAGATGGGAGAGCAGTACTTC. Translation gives CAWSYREMGEQYF.

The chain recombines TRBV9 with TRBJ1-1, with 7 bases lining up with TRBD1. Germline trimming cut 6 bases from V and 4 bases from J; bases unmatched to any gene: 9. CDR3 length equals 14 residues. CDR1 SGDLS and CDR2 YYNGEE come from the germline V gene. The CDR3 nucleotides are TGTGCCAGCAACCGACAGGGTTTGGGCACTGAAGCTTTCTTT. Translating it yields CASNRQGLGTEAFF.

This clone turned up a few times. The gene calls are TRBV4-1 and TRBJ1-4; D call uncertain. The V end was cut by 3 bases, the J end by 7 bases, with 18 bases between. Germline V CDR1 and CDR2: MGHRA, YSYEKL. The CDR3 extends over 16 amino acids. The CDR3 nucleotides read TGCGCCAGCAGCCACCCCCCGAGGGAGGGAAGTGAAAAACTGTTTTTT. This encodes CASSHPPREGSEKLFF.

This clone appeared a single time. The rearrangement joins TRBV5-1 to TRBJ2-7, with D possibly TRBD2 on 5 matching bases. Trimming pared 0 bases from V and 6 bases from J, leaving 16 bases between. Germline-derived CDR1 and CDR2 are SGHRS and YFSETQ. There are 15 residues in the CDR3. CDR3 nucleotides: TGCGCCAGCAGCTTGGCCCCGGGATCGGGTCTCGAGCAGTACTTC. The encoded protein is CASSLAPGSGLEQYF.

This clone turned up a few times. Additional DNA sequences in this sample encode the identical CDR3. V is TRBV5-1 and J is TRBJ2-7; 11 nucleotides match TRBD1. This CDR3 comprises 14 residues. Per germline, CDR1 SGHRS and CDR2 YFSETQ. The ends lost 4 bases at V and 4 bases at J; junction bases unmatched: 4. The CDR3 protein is CASSPGTGGYEQYF. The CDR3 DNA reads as TGCGCCAGCAGCCCCGGGACAGGGGGATACGAGCAGTACTTC.

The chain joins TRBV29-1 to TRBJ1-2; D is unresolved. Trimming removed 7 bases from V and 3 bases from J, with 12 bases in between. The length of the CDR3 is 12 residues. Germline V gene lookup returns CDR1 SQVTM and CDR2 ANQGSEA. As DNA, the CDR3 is TGCAGCGGAGAGGGTCTCGACTATGGCTACACCTTC. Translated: CSGEGLDYGYTF.

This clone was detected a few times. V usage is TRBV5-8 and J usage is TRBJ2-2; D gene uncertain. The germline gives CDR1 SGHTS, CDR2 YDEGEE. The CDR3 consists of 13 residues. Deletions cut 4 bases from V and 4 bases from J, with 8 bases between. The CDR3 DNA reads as TGTGCCAGCAGCACCAGATTCACCGGGGAGCTGTTTTTT. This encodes CASSTRFTGELFF.

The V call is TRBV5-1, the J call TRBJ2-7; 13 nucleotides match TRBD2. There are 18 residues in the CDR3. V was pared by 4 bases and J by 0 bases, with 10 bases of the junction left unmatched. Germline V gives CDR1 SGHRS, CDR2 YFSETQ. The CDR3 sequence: CASSPEGTSGTSSYEQYF. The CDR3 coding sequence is TGCGCCAGCAGCCCGGAGGGGACTAGCGGGACAAGCTCCTACGAGCAGTACTTC. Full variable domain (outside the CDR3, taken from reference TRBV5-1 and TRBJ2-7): KAGVTQTPRYLIKTRGQQVTLSCSPISGHRSVSWYQQTPGQGLQFLFEYFSETQRNKGNFPGRFSGRQFSNSRSEMNVSTLELGDSALYLCASSPEGTSGTSSYEQYFGPGTRLTVT.

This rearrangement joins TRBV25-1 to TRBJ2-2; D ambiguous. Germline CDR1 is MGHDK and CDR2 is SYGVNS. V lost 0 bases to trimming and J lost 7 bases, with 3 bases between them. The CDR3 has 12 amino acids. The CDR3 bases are TGTGCCAGCAGTGAATATTACGGGGAGCTGTTTTTT. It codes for CASSEYYGELFF.

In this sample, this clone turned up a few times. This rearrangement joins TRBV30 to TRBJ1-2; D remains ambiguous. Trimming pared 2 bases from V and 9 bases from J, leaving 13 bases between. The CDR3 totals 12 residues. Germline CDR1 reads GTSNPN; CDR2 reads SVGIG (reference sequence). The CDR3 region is CAWSPGLSSYTF. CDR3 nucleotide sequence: TGTGCCTGGAGTCCCGGACTTTCGAGCTACACCTTC.